These 29 T cell receptor beta chains were all obtained from the same sample, sequenced in a study of OX40 agonist ivuxolimab in advanced cancers. Measured with immunoSEQ multiplex PCR; TCRdb has only the in-frame clones, and not every one. The profile shows about 51,000 clones, around 77% of them singletons. The material sequenced was CD4+ or CD8+ T cells sorted from blood, taken in a trial of the OX40 agonist ivuxolimab. The receptors here all came from an adult with an advanced solid tumor such as melanoma, head and neck, liver or kidney cancer.

The V and J genes are TRBV28 and TRBJ2-1; 9 nucleotides line up with TRBD1. CDR1 and CDR2 from the germline V gene are MDHEN and SYDVKM. There are 16 residues in the CDR3. V lost 5 bases and J lost 4; bases outside the gene matches: 9. The CDR3 nucleotides are TGTGCCAGCAGTCCCACCTTGGGACAGGGATACAATGAGCAGTTCTTC. It is translated as CASSPTLGQGYNEQFF.

The chain recombines TRBV9 with TRBJ2-3; D is perhaps TRBD2 (6 bases). The CDR3 runs 15 residues. V gave up 4 bases and J gave up 2 bases, with 14 bases separating them. Germline V lookup: CDR1 SGDLS, CDR2 YYNGEE. The CDR3 here is CASSMGLQTTDTQYF. DNA of the CDR3: TGTGCCAGCAGCATGGGACTTCAGACCACAGATACGCAGTATTTT.

The V call is TRBV5-1, the J call TRBJ2-1; 7 bases are shared with TRBD1. V lost 4 bases and J lost 6; bases outside the gene matches: 7. Germline CDR1 reads SGHRS; CDR2 reads YFSETQ. The CDR3 contains 14 residues. CDR3 sequence reads: CASSGTGVINEQFF. The CDR3 nucleotides are TGCGCCAGCAGCGGTACAGGGGTTATCAATGAGCAGTTCTTC.

Within the sample, this clone is medium-sized (0.01 to 0.1%). J is TRBJ1-2 and V is TRBV19; TRBD1 agrees at 8 bases. This CDR3 is 14 amino acids long. Germline V CDR1 and CDR2: LNHDA, SQIVND (reference sequence). V dropped 8 bases and J dropped 8; count of bases not matched to a gene: 13. This chain's CDR3 is CASHPGTGSGGYTF. The CDR3 DNA is TGTGCCAGTCACCCCGGGACAGGTTCGGGCGGCTACACCTTC.

CDR3 in amino acids: CASSNSGNTGELFF. Written as DNA, the CDR3 is TGCGCCAGCAGCAATAGCGGGAACACCGGGGAGCTGTTTTTT. The chain employs TRBV5-1 and TRBJ2-2, with TRBD2 as a possible D gene (6 bases). The CDR3 loop spans 14 amino acids. The germline CDR1 and CDR2 sequences are SGHRS and YFSETQ. The V end lost 4 bases, the J end lost 1 base, and 8 bases lay between the germline ends. The full variable domain, its missing parts supplied by reference TRBV5-1 and TRBJ2-2, is KAGVTQTPRYLIKTRGQQVTLSCSPISGHRSVSWYQQTPGQGLQFLFEYFSETQRNKGNFPGRFSGRQFSNSRSEMNVSTLELGDSALYLCASSNSGNTGELFFGEGSRLTVL.

The V call is TRBV19, the J call TRBJ2-1; D is undetermined. CDR1 and CDR2 from the germline V gene are LNHDA and SQIVND (reference sequence). Trimming stripped 6 bases from V and 0 bases from J, with 12 bases between. CDR3 length: 15 amino acids. The DNA for the CDR3 is TGTGCCAGTAGACAAGACTTTCGCTCCTACAATGAGCAGTTCTTC. Protein product: CASRQDFRSYNEQFF.

The chain combines TRBV5-6 with TRBJ1-5; 7 bases match TRBD1. Trimming took 1 base from V and 1 from J; bases not matched to a gene: 5. The CDR3 contains 16 residues. The germline V gene encodes CDR1 SGHDT and CDR2 YYEEEE. This CDR3 reads CASSLLGGASNQPQHF. CDR3 in DNA: TGTGCCAGCAGCTTGCTAGGGGGCGCGAGCAATCAGCCCCAGCATTTT. Full variable domain (remainder filled in from reference TRBV5-6 and TRBJ1-5): DAGVTQSPTHLIKTRGQQVTLRCSPKSGHDTVSWYQQALGQGPQFIFQYYEEEERQRGNFPDRFSGHQFPNYSSELNVNALLLGDSALYLCASSLLGGASNQPQHFGDGTRLSIL.

Only a few counts were recorded for this clone. The chain is built from TRBV5-1 and TRBJ1-6; D is possibly TRBD1 (6 bases). Trimming stripped 2 bases from V and 10 bases from J, with 16 bases between. In germline, CDR1 is SGHRS, CDR2 YFSETQ. CDR3 size: 15 residues. CDR3 in DNA: TGCGCCAGCAGCTTCTACAGGGCGAATAGCTCACCCCTCCACTTT. It yields the protein CASSFYRANSSPLHF.

This chain joins TRBV19 and TRBJ2-7, with 9 bases identical to TRBD2. The germline CDR1 and CDR2 sequences are LNHDA and SQIVND (reference sequence). The V and J ends lost 3 bases and 1 base, in that order; junction bases with no gene match: 7. The CDR3 is 16 residues long. Here the CDR3 reads CASSMRPSGTSYEQYF. The CDR3 nucleotides are TGTGCCAGTAGTATGCGACCTAGCGGGACGTCCTACGAGCAGTACTTC. Full variable domain (outside the CDR3, taken from reference TRBV19 and TRBJ2-7): DGGITQSPKYLFRKEGQNVTLSCEQNLNHDAMYWYRQDPGQGLRLIYYSQIVNDFQKGDIAEGYSVSREKKESFPLTVTSAQKNPTAFYLCASSMRPSGTSYEQYFGPGTRLTVT.

The chain combines TRBV10-2 with TRBJ2-7, with D uncertain. This CDR3 spans 13 amino acids. Trimming removed 6 bases from V and 2 bases from J, with 11 bases in between. Germline CDR1 is WSHSY and CDR2 is SAAADI. The chain's CDR3 is CASSRQVTYEQYF. CDR3 nucleotides: TGCGCCAGCAGCCGACAAGTCACCTACGAGCAGTACTTC.

This sequence joins TRBV30 and TRBJ1-3, with a weak D call TRBD1 (6 bases). Germline values: CDR1 GTSNPN, CDR2 SVGIG (reference sequence). The CDR3 length is 15 residues. The V and J ends lost 2 bases and 3 bases respectively, with 14 bases between them. The CDR3: CAWSSGGAGGNTIYF. As DNA, the CDR3 is TGTGCCTGGAGTTCGGGGGGCGCGGGTGGAAACACCATATATTTT.

This clone is termed medium-sized. This chain links TRBV28 with TRBJ1-6; 8 bases are shared with TRBD1. The junction had 8 bases not matched to a gene; V was cut back by 2 bases and J by 5 bases. The CDR3 covers 17 residues. The germline V gene has CDR1 MDHEN and CDR2 SYDVKM. This CDR3 reads CASSLLSAGGDNSPLHF. Written as DNA, the CDR3 is TGTGCCAGCAGTTTACTTTCGGCAGGGGGCGATAATTCACCCCTCCACTTT.

The chain carries TRBV6-5 and TRBJ1-5; weak D call: TRBD1 (5 bases). Germline V gene sequence: CDR1 MNHEY, CDR2 SVGAGI. This CDR3 is 13 amino acids long. The CDR3, as DNA: TGTGCAACCAGGGCAGATCACAATCAGCCCCAGCATTTT. Its translation is CATRADHNQPQHF.

V and J are TRBV7-9 and TRBJ1-2; perhaps TRBD1 as D (5 bases). This CDR3 has 12 amino acids. V dropped 5 bases and J dropped 4 bases, with 8 bases sitting between them. In germline, CDR1 is SEHNR, CDR2 FQNEAQ (reference sequence). The CDR3 is CASSPGTYGYTF. The CDR3 bases are TGTGCCAGCAGCCCCGGGACCTATGGCTACACCTTC.

Only one count was recorded for this clone. Here the CDR3 reads CASSLRDSPNTEAFF. As DNA, the CDR3 is TGCGCCAGCAGCCTAAGGGACAGCCCGAACACTGAAGCTTTCTTT. The rearrangement links TRBV4-1 to TRBJ1-1; 7 nucleotides agree with TRBD1. The trim removed 4 bases at V and 1 base at J, leaving 6 bases unmatched. Germline CDR1 MGHRA, CDR2 YSYEKL. This CDR3 is 15 amino acids long.

V gene TRBV5-1 combines with J gene TRBJ2-7, with 10 bases lining up with TRBD1. The CDR3 contains 15 residues. Trimming removed 0 bases from V and 2 bases from J; junction bases left unmatched: 2. Per germline, CDR1 SGHRS and CDR2 YFSETQ. CDR3 nucleotide sequence: TGCGCCAGCAGCTTGGGGACAGGGGGGCCCTACGAGCAGTACTTC. Amino acids: CASSLGTGGPYEQYF.

J is TRBJ2-7 and V is TRBV11-2, with 7 nucleotides matching TRBD1. The CDR3 contains 15 residues. From germline, CDR1 is SGHAT and CDR2 FQNNGV. Losses at the gene ends were 5 bases for V and 6 bases for J; bases not matched to a gene: 13. The CDR3 here is CASSPGRGKWSEQYF. The CDR3 DNA follows: TGTGCCAGCAGCCCGGGCAGGGGGAAATGGTCCGAGCAGTACTTC.

The chain employs TRBV7-9 and TRBJ2-5, with D tentatively TRBD2 (6 bases). CDR3 length: 14 amino acids. Deletions cut 1 base from V and 8 bases from J, with 14 bases between. Germline V CDR1 and CDR2: SEHNR, FQNEAQ (reference sequence). CDR3 nucleotides: TGTGCCAGCAGCTTAGTTCAGGGAGGTTCAACCCAGTACTTC. Translating gives CASSLVQGGSTQYF.

This rearrangement joins TRBV5-1 to TRBJ2-1; 7 nucleotides line up with TRBD2. Germline-derived CDR1 and CDR2 are SGHRS and YFSETQ. Trimming cost V 2 bases and J 3 bases; bases outside gene matches: 8. The CDR3 runs to 16 residues. This chain's CDR3 is CASSFGGSPRYNEQFF. The CDR3 bases are TGCGCCAGCAGCTTCGGCGGGAGCCCTCGCTACAATGAGCAGTTCTTC. Full variable domain (outside the CDR3, taken from reference TRBV5-1 and TRBJ2-1): KAGVTQTPRYLIKTRGQQVTLSCSPISGHRSVSWYQQTPGQGLQFLFEYFSETQRNKGNFPGRFSGRQFSNSRSEMNVSTLELGDSALYLCASSFGGSPRYNEQFFGPGTRLTVL.

This clone has at least ten counts. The sample has other DNA sequences that encode this CDR3 too. The chain has TRBV28 and TRBJ1-2; weak D call: TRBD1 (5 bases). The CDR3 consists of 14 residues. Germline-derived CDR1 and CDR2 are MDHEN and SYDVKM. The V end lost 6 bases, the J end lost 0 bases, and 11 bases lay between the germline ends. CDR3 nucleotide sequence: TGTGCCAGCAGGACGGGGGGGGCTAACTATGGCTACACCTTC. Amino acid sequence: CASRTGGANYGYTF.

This chain joins TRBV18 and TRBJ1-1; tentative D call: TRBD1 (6 bases). The CDR3 has 18 residues. Germline lookup yields CDR1 KGHSH and CDR2 LQKENI. Trimming removed 0 bases from V and 1 base from J, with 18 bases in between. The CDR3 reads CASSPPARGGLQNTEAFF. The DNA of the CDR3 is TGTGCCAGCTCACCACCGGCCAGGGGCGGACTGCAGAACACTGAAGCTTTCTTT.

This clone was observed a single time. The chain employs TRBV7-8 and TRBJ1-2, with unresolved D. The CDR3 spans 14 residues. The germline CDR1 and CDR2 sequences are SGHVS and FQNEAQ. V shed 1 base and J shed 0 bases, with 6 bases lying between them. The CDR3 is CASSLGHTNYGYTF. CDR3 coding DNA: TGTGCCAGCAGCTTAGGGCATACTAACTATGGCTACACCTTC.

V gene TRBV15 combines with J gene TRBJ2-5, with D uncertain. V lost 5 bases, J lost 2 bases, and 9 bases lay in between. Germline CDR1 is LNHNV and CDR2 is YYDKDF (reference sequence). The length of the CDR3 is 13 residues. CDR3 bases: TGTGCCACCAGCGTGGGGAATCAAGAGACCCAGTACTTC. This encodes CATSVGNQETQYF.

The J gene is TRBJ1-1, the V gene TRBV5-1, with a tentative D call TRBD1 (5 bases). Looked up from germline, CDR1 is SGHRS and CDR2 is YFSETQ. Trimming shortened V by 2 bases and J by 1 base, and 15 bases separated the two germline ends. The CDR3 contains 16 residues. The DNA for the CDR3 is TGCGCCAGCAGCTTCTCCTACATCGGGGCGAACACTGAAGCTTTCTTT. Protein sequence: CASSFSYIGANTEAFF.

This sequence joins TRBV10-1 and TRBJ2-4; D unclear. The CDR3 contains 13 residues. Trimming took off 4 bases at V and 9 bases at J, with 13 bases between the two ends. The germline CDR1 and CDR2 sequences are WNHNN and SYGVQD (reference sequence). CDR3 sequence: CASSGAPGSIQYF. The CDR3 nucleotides are TGCGCCAGCAGTGGGGCCCCAGGAAGCATTCAGTACTTC.

This clone was detected only once. The rearrangement uses TRBV19 and TRBJ2-3; the D gene is possibly TRBD2 (6 bases). The germline V and J ends were trimmed by 6 bases and 5 bases, with 21 bases remaining between them. The CDR3 consists of 16 residues. Germline-derived CDR1 and CDR2 are LNHDA and SQIVND (reference sequence). CDR3 protein: CASRRRLGGAVDTQYF. The CDR3 bases are TGTGCCAGTAGGAGACGGCTCGGAGGGGCGGTAGATACGCAGTATTTT.

The gene calls are TRBV7-6 and TRBJ2-7; D uncertain. CDR1 is SGHVS, CDR2 FNYEAQ, per germline. The CDR3 spans 14 residues. V dropped 5 bases and J dropped 6 bases, with 17 bases sitting between them. The CDR3 bases are TGTGCCAGCAGCCTCCAGGCGGTTTCGGGCGAGCAGTACTTC. It translates to CASSLQAVSGEQYF.

J is TRBJ2-5 and V is TRBV9; the match to TRBD2 covers 9 bases. CDR1 is SGDLS and CDR2 is YYNGEE in the germline V gene. J was trimmed by 1 base and V by 0 bases; bases with no gene match: 4. This CDR3 has 16 residues. Here the CDR3 DNA reads TGTGCCAGCAGCGTAGGTAGCGGGAGCCTCCAAGAGACCCAGTACTTC. It specifies CASSVGSGSLQETQYF.

V gene TRBV7-9 combines with J gene TRBJ2-4; no reliable D call. Between the trimmed V and J ends, which lost 1 base and 8 bases, there was a span of 6 bases. The CDR3 runs 12 residues. Germline V gene data show CDR1 as SEHNR and CDR2 as FQNEAQ (reference sequence). CDR3 sequence (DNA): TGTGCCAGCAGCTTAGAGGTAGACATTCAGTACTTC. It specifies CASSLEVDIQYF.